This T cell receptor beta chain was captured by sequencing in a study of T cell changes during pregnancy in multiple sclerosis. Sequenced by immunoSEQ multiplex PCR; TCRdb stores in-frame clones only, minus some. Of 90,000 to 120,000 clones listed, 94% are singletons. This clonotype was sampled from a female donor with multiple sclerosis, enrolled in a pregnancy study. The sample in question was peripheral blood, obtained before pregnancy.

CDR3 residues: CASSLIGQNTEAFF. CDR3 bases: TGCGCCAGCAGCTTGATTGGACAGAACACTGAAGCTTTCTTT. The chain employs TRBV5-1 and TRBJ1-1; D is perhaps TRBD1 (5 bases). Trimming stripped 1 base from V and 1 base from J, with 8 bases between. Germline V gene sequence: CDR1 SGHRS, CDR2 YFSETQ. CDR3 length: 14 amino acids.